This T cell receptor (beta chain) was found in a study of T cell responses to AZD1222 COVID-19 vaccine. This CDR3 comprises 16 residues. Trimming removed 0 bases from V and 5 bases from J, with 16 bases in between. Germline V gene sequence: CDR1 WSHSY, CDR2 SAAADI. The data were produced by immunoSEQ multiplex PCR, yet TCRdb's version contains in-frame clones alone and is incomplete. The table includes some 200,000 clones, 91% detected once. The sequences come from peripheral blood, collected 28 days after the second AZD1222 dose. This rearrangement joins TRBV10-2 to TRBJ1-2; the D gene is possibly TRBD1 (5 bases). This receptor was identified in an adult who received the AZD1222 COVID-19 vaccine. CDR3 loop: CASSESGRGFDYGYTF. CDR3 DNA sequence: TGCGCCAGCAGTGAGTCGGGTAGGGGATTTGATTATGGCTACACCTTC.